The 28 T cell receptor beta chains reported below all come from one sample, sequenced in a study of blood T cell repertoires in COVID-19. Method: immunoSEQ multiplex PCR; TCRdb's copy keeps in-frame clones and lacks some. The data contain more than 120,000 clones, around 88% of them singletons. Sample: peripheral blood. The receptors stem from a human donor in a cohort sampled during active COVID-19.

This clone has a single count. V and J are TRBV11-3 and TRBJ2-2, with TRBD1 matching 8 bases. Trimming removed 5 bases from V and 0 bases from J; junction bases left unmatched: 5. Germline values: CDR1 SGHNT, CDR2 YENEEA. The CDR3 length is 16 residues. Here the CDR3 DNA reads TGTGCCAGCAGCGCGGGGACAGGAGCGAACACCGGGGAGCTGTTTTTT. Its translation is CASSAGTGANTGELFF.

This rearrangement joins TRBV6-2 or TRBV6-3 to TRBJ2-7; 9 bases agree with TRBD1. Germline V CDR1 and CDR2: MNHEY, SVGEGT. V dropped 4 bases and J dropped 7; count of bases not matched to a gene: 14. The CDR3 extends over 16 amino acids. The CDR3 region is CASSFPRDRDTGEQYF. In nucleotides, the CDR3 is TGTGCCAGCAGTTTCCCTCGGGACAGGGACACGGGGGAGCAGTACTTC.

The V call is TRBV30, the J call TRBJ2-7; 12 nucleotides agree with TRBD2. CDR1 is GTSNPN, CDR2 SVGIG, per germline (reference sequence). CDR3 length equals 12 residues. J lost 4 bases, V lost 5 bases, and 0 bases had no gene match. The CDR3 here is CAWGTSGYEQYF. The CDR3 DNA is TGTGCCTGGGGGACTAGCGGGTACGAGCAGTACTTC.

V gene TRBV18 combines with J gene TRBJ1-6; TRBD1 is a possible D gene (6 bases). With 8 bases removed from V and 6 bases from J, the gap between germline ends came to 20 bases. The CDR3 runs 16 residues. Germline V gene lookup returns CDR1 KGHSH and CDR2 LQKENI. The CDR3 loop is CASKTDRGAFNSPLHF. The CDR3 DNA sequence: TGTGCCAGCAAAACCGACCGGGGGGCGTTTAATTCACCCCTCCACTTT.

CDR3 sequence reads: CASSLGQRGGHNEQFF. CDR3 in DNA: TGTGCCAGCAGTTTGGGGCAGCGGGGGGGCCACAATGAGCAGTTCTTC. This chain joins TRBV27 and TRBJ2-1, with 10 bases lining up with TRBD2. CDR3 size: 16 residues. The junction had 7 bases not matched to a gene; V was cut back by 3 bases and J by 5 bases. The germline CDR1 and CDR2 sequences are MNHEY and SMNVEV (reference sequence).

The rearrangement joins TRBV4-1 to TRBJ2-5; D unclear. The V and J ends lost 3 bases and 5 bases respectively, with 19 bases between them. This CDR3 spans 16 amino acids. CDR1 and CDR2 (germline): MGHRA, YSYEKL. CDR3 sequence reads: CASSQTSYGAWETQYF. CDR3 DNA sequence: TGCGCCAGCAGCCAGACGTCGTACGGAGCTTGGGAGACCCAGTACTTC.

The chain's CDR3 is CASSISRDTQYF. The CDR3 coding sequence is TGTGCCAGTAGTATTAGTCGAGATACGCAGTATTTT. The chain recombines TRBV19 with TRBJ2-3, with D unresolved. The CDR3 consists of 12 residues. The V end was cut by 3 bases, the J end by 5 bases, with 6 bases between. CDR1 and CDR2 (germline): LNHDA, SQIVND (reference sequence).

CDR3 coding DNA: TGTGCCAGCAGTTCCCCGGGACAGGGAAAGGACGAGCAGTACTTC. It translates to CASSSPGQGKDEQYF. The V gene is TRBV6-2 or TRBV6-3, the J gene TRBJ2-7; TRBD1 agrees at 9 bases. The CDR3 extends over 15 amino acids. Per germline, CDR1 MNHEY and CDR2 SVGEGT. V lost 4 bases, J lost 5 bases, and 9 bases stayed unmatched.

This chain joins TRBV20-1 and TRBJ1-2; 8 bases fit TRBD1. This CDR3 has 13 residues. V gave up 3 bases and J gave up 2 bases; unmatched junction bases: 2. Germline CDR1 DFQATT, CDR2 SNEGSKA (reference sequence). Here the CDR3 reads CSASGQGNYGYTF. The CDR3 nucleotides are TGCAGTGCTAGTGGACAGGGAAACTATGGCTACACCTTC.

The V and J genes are TRBV18 and TRBJ1-2; D is uncertain. V gave up 5 bases and J gave up 3 bases, with 16 bases separating them. The germline gives CDR1 KGHSH, CDR2 LQKENI. CDR3 length: 15 residues. DNA for the CDR3: TGTGCCAGCTCATCGAGGACCAACGGGGACTATGGCTACACCTTC. Translating gives CASSSRTNGDYGYTF.

The chain is built from TRBV2 and TRBJ2-2; D possibly corresponds to TRBD1 (6 bases). The CDR3 totals 15 residues. The germline V gene encodes CDR1 SNHLY and CDR2 FYNNEI. The V end lost 0 bases, the J end lost 7 bases, and 12 bases lay between the germline ends. The DNA of the CDR3 is TGTGCCAGCAGTGAAGCCACAGGGTTGGACGGGGAGCTGTTTTTT. Amino acids: CASSEATGLDGELFF.

This chain links TRBV7-2 with TRBJ2-5; 9 bases are a match to TRBD2. Per germline, CDR1 SGHTA and CDR2 FQGNSA. This CDR3 spans 16 amino acids. Germline trimming cut 4 bases from V and 3 bases from J; bases unmatched to any gene: 9. This CDR3 is CASSSPRVAGEETQYF. The CDR3 coding sequence is TGTGCCAGCAGCTCCCCCCGAGTAGCGGGGGAAGAGACCCAGTACTTC.

The chain combines TRBV30 with TRBJ1-5; D uncertain. The CDR3 covers 13 residues. V lost 5 bases, J lost 2 bases, and 10 bases lay in between. Per germline, CDR1 GTSNPN and CDR2 SVGIG (reference sequence). Written as DNA, the CDR3 is TGTGCCTGGGCCAATCGGGGCAATCAGCCCCAGCATTTT. Translated: CAWANRGNQPQHF.

This chain uses TRBV6-2 or TRBV6-3 with TRBJ2-2; D is undetermined. The CDR3 is 14 residues long. The germline CDR1 and CDR2 sequences are MNHEY and SVGEGT. V was cut by 0 bases and J by 5 bases, with 7 bases left in between. CDR3 nucleotides: TGTGCCAGCAGTTACTCAGCATATACCGGGGAGCTGTTTTTT. Residues: CASSYSAYTGELFF.

V and J are TRBV4-2 and TRBJ2-5; D may be TRBD2 (5 bases). Germline lookup yields CDR1 LGHNA and CDR2 YNFKEQ. This CDR3 spans 14 amino acids. The V and J ends lost 5 bases and 4 bases respectively, with 14 bases between them. CDR3: CASSDPRGPETQYF. DNA for the CDR3: TGTGCCAGCAGCGACCCCCGAGGGCCAGAGACCCAGTACTTC.

This chain links TRBV7-9 with TRBJ2-1; 11 bases line up with TRBD2. After removal of 3 bases from V and 6 bases from J, the junction contained 4 bases not matched to a gene. This CDR3 is built from 15 residues. In germline, CDR1 is SEHNR, CDR2 FQNEAQ (reference sequence). The CDR3 DNA reads TGTGCCAGCAGCTTGGGACTAGCGGTACTCAATGAGCAGTTCTTC. This codes for CASSLGLAVLNEQFF.

V gene TRBV10-3 combines with J gene TRBJ1-6; unclear D gene. CDR1 and CDR2 from the germline V gene are ENHRY and SYGVKD. CDR3 length equals 16 residues. V was cut by 5 bases and J by 7 bases, with 18 bases left in between. This CDR3 is CAISISQFSHNSPLHF. The CDR3 region has the DNA TGTGCCATCAGTATCTCACAGTTTAGTCACAATTCACCCCTCCACTTT.

This rearrangement joins TRBV9 to TRBJ2-7; no clear D. Trimming pared 3 bases from V and 2 bases from J, leaving 12 bases between. The germline V gene encodes CDR1 SGDLS and CDR2 YYNGEE. This CDR3 is 14 amino acids long. CDR3 region: CASSAGYFTYEQYF. For the CDR3, the DNA is TGTGCCAGCAGCGCGGGTTACTTTACCTACGAGCAGTACTTC.

V is TRBV6-5 and J is TRBJ2-5, with 8 bases identical to TRBD2. V lost 7 bases to trimming and J lost 5 bases; unmatched junction nucleotides: 6. Germline V gene sequence: CDR1 MNHEY, CDR2 SVGAGI. The CDR3 runs to 13 residues. CDR3 in DNA: TGTGCCAGCATCGGGACTAGTGGGGAGACCCAGTACTTC. Its protein is CASIGTSGETQYF.

The chain employs TRBV19 and TRBJ2-2; D is ambiguous. Germline loops: CDR1 LNHDA, CDR2 SQIVND (reference sequence). This CDR3 contains 16 residues. V lost 8 bases, J lost 1 base, and 17 bases lay in between. The CDR3 DNA reads as TGTGCCAGTCAGACGACCCGACTCTTGAACACCGGGGAGCTGTTTTTT. It encodes CASQTTRLLNTGELFF.

A few counts support this clone. V usage is TRBV4-3 and J usage is TRBJ2-7; TRBD1 matches at 7 bases. The trim removed 1 base at V and 2 bases at J, leaving 2 bases unmatched. CDR1 and CDR2 from the germline V gene are LGHNA and YSLEER. The CDR3 has 14 amino acids. As DNA, the CDR3 is TGCGCCAGCAGCCAAGGACAGGGCGCCTACGAGCAGTACTTC. Translating gives CASSQGQGAYEQYF.

The gene calls are TRBV4-1 and TRBJ2-6; D gene unclear. CDR3 length: 18 amino acids. The V gene's germline CDR1 is MGHRA and CDR2 YSYEKL. V lost 0 bases and J lost 0, with 12 bases in between. CDR3 in DNA: TGCGCCAGCAGCCAAGATCTAACCTTTAGCTCTGGGGCCAACGTCCTGACTTTC. Its translation is CASSQDLTFSSGANVLTF.

This clone was observed once. J is TRBJ2-1 and V is TRBV9, with D possibly matching TRBD2 (6 bases). Trimming removed 4 bases at V and 0 bases at J, with 14 bases between. CDR1 is SGDLS, CDR2 YYNGEE, per germline. This CDR3 spans 16 amino acids. The CDR3 is CASSPWEVYSYNEQFF. CDR3 in DNA: TGTGCCAGCAGCCCCTGGGAGGTTTACTCCTACAATGAGCAGTTCTTC.

This clone was recorded once. The V and J genes are TRBV6-5 and TRBJ2-7, with 7 nucleotides matching TRBD1. The CDR3 runs 15 residues. V was pared by 0 bases and J by 2 bases, with 4 bases of the junction left unmatched. Looked up from germline, CDR1 is MNHEY and CDR2 is SVGAGI. CDR3 loop: CASSYSPQGAYEQYF. The CDR3, as DNA: TGTGCCAGCAGTTACTCGCCCCAGGGGGCCTACGAGCAGTACTTC.

A single count supports this clone. This chain joins TRBV6-2 or TRBV6-3 and TRBJ2-7; D unclear. The length of the CDR3 is 13 residues. Trimming removed 6 bases from V and 5 bases from J, with 14 bases in between. Per the germline V gene, CDR1 is MNHEY and CDR2 is SVGEGT. In nucleotides, the CDR3 is TGTGCCAGCAGCCCCGTTTGGTGGCACGAGCAGTACTTC. Protein sequence: CASSPVWWHEQYF.

This clone was found a few times. This chain connects TRBV6-5 to TRBJ1-2; 7 bases are shared with TRBD1. The V gene's germline CDR1 is MNHEY and CDR2 SVGAGI. The V gene end was trimmed by 8 bases and the J gene end by 4 bases; junction bases not matched to a gene: 4. The CDR3 is 12 residues long. CDR3 in amino acids: CASYTGAYGYTF. CDR3 sequence (DNA): TGTGCCAGCTATACAGGGGCCTATGGCTACACCTTC.

This clone was seen only a few times. This rearrangement joins TRBV7-9 to TRBJ1-2; D uncertain. CDR1 is SEHNR and CDR2 is FQNEAQ in the germline V gene (reference sequence). This CDR3 contains 15 residues. With 7 bases removed from V and 6 bases from J, the gap between germline ends came to 21 bases. Here the CDR3 DNA reads TGTGCCAGCACCCCGGTGGATAGGCAGGCCCATGGCTACACCTTC. It specifies CASTPVDRQAHGYTF.

This sequence joins TRBV30 and TRBJ1-2; tentative D call: TRBD1 (6 bases). CDR1 is GTSNPN, CDR2 SVGIG, per germline (reference sequence). The ends were cut back, 7 bases at V and 6 bases at J, with 21 bases in the middle. The CDR3 length is 14 residues. CDR3 in amino acids: CAFTRGRGGNGYTF. CDR3 nucleotide sequence: TGTGCCTTCACCCGAGGAAGGGGGGGGAATGGCTACACCTTC.